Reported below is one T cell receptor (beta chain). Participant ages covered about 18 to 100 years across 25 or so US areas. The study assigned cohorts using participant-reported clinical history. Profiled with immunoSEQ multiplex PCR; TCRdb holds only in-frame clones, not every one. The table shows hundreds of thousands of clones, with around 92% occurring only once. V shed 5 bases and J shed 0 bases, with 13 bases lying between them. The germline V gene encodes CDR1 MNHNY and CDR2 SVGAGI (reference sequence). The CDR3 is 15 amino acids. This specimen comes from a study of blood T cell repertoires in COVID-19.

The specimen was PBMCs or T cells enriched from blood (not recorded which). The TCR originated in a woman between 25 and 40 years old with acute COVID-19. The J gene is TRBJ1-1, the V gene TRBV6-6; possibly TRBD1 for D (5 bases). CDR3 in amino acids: CASSTSSRVNTEAFF. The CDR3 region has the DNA TGTGCCAGCAGTACCTCCTCCAGGGTGAACACTGAAGCTTTCTTT.